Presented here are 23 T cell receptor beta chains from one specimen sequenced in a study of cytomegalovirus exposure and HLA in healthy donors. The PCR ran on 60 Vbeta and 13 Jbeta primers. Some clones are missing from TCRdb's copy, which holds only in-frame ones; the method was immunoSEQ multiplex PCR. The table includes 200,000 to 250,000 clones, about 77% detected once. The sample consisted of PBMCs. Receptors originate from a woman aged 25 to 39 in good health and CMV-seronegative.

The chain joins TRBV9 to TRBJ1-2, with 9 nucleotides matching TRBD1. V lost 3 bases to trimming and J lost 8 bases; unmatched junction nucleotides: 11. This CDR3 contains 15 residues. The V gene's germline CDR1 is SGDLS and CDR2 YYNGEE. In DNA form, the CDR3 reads TGTGCCAGCAGCGCCCTTCCGGGACAGGGTCGGGGCTACACCTTC. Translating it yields CASSALPGQGRGYTF.

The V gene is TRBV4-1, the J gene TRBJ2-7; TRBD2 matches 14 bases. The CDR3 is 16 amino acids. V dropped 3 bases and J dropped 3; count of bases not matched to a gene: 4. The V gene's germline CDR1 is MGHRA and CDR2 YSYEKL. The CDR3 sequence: CASSQGLAGEIYEQYF. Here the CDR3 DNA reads TGCGCCAGCAGCCAGGGACTAGCGGGAGAAATCTACGAGCAGTACTTC.

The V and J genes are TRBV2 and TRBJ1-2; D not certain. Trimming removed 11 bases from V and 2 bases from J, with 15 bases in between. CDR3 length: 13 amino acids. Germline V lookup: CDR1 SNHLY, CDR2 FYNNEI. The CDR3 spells CAPRQQINYGYTF. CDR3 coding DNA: TGTGCCCCACGGCAACAGATAAACTATGGCTACACCTTC.

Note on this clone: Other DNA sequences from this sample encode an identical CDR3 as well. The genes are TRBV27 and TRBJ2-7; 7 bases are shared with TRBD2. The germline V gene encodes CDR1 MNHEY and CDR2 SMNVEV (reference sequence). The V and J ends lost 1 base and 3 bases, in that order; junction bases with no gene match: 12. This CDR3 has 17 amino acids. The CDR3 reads CASSLLLGRGGYYEQYF. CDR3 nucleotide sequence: TGTGCCAGCAGTTTATTGCTGGGGAGGGGCGGTTACTACGAGCAGTACTTC.

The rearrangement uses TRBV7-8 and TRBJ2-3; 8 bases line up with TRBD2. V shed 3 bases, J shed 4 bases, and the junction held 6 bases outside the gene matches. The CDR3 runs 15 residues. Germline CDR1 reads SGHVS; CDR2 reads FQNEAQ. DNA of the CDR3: TGTGCCAGCAGCTTCCTTAGCGGGAATCCAGATACGCAGTATTTT. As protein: CASSFLSGNPDTQYF.

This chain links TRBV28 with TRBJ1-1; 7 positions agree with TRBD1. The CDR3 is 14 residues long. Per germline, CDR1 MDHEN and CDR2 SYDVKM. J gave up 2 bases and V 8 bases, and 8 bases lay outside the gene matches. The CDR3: CASRYRGRNTEAFF. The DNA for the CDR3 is TGTGCCAGCCGATACAGGGGCAGAAACACTGAAGCTTTCTTT.

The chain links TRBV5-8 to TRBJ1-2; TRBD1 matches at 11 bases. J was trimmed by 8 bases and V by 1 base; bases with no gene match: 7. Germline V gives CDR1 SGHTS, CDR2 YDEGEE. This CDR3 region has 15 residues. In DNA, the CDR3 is TGTGCCAGCAGCTTGTTGGACAGGGGGCGGGGAGGCTACACCTTC. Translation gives CASSLLDRGRGGYTF.

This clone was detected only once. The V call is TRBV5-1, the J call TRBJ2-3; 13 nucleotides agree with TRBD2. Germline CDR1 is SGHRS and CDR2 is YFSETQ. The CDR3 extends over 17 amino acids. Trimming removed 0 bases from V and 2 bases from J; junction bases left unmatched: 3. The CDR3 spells CASSLEGLAGLTDTQYF. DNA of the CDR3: TGCGCCAGCAGCTTGGAGGGACTAGCGGGACTCACAGATACGCAGTATTTT.

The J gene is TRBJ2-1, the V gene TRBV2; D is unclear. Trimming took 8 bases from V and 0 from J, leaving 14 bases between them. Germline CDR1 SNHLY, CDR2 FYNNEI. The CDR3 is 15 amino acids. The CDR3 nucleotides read TGTGCCAGCGTGATTGCGGTTAGCTCCTACAATGAGCAGTTCTTC. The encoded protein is CASVIAVSSYNEQFF.

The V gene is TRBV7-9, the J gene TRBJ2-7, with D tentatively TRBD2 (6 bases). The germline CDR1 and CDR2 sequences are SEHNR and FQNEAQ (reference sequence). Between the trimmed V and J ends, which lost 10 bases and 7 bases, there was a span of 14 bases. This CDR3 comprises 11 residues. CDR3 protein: CATDLGGEQYF. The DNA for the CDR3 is TGTGCCACCGACCTCGGGGGTGAGCAGTACTTC.

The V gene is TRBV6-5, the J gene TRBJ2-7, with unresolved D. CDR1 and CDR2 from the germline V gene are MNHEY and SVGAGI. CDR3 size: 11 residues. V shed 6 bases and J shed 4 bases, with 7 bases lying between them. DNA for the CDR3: TGTGCCAGCAGCTCCCGTTACGAGCAGTACTTC. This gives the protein CASSSRYEQYF.

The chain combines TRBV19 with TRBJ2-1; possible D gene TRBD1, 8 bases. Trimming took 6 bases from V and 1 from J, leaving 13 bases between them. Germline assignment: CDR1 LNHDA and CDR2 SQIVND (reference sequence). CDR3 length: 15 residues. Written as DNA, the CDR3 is TGTGCCAGTAGCCAACAGGGGGGGTCCTACAATGAGCAGTTCTTC. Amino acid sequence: CASSQQGGSYNEQFF. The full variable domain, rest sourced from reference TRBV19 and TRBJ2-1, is DGGITQSPKYLFRKEGQNVTLSCEQNLNHDAMYWYRQDPGQGLRLIYYSQIVNDFQKGDIAEGYSVSREKKESFPLTVTSAQKNPTAFYLCASSQQGGSYNEQFFGPGTRLTVL.

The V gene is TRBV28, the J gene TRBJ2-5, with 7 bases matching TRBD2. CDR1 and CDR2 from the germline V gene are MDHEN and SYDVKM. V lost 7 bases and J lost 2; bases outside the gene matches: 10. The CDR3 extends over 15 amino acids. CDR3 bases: TGTGCCAGCAAGCTTCTAGCGGACAAACAAGAGACCCAGTACTTC. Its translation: CASKLLADKQETQYF.

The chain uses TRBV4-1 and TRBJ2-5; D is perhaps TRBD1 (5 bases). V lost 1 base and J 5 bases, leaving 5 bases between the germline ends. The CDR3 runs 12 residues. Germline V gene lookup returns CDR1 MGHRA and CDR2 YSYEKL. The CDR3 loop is CASSQAGETQYF. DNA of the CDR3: TGCGCCAGCAGCCAAGCAGGGGAGACCCAGTACTTC.

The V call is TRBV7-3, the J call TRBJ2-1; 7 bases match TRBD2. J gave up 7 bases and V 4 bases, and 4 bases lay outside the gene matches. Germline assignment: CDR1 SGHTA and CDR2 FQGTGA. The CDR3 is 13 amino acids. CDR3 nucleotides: TGTGCCAGCAGCTCCTCGGGGGGAAATGAGCAGTTCTTC. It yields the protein CASSSSGGNEQFF.

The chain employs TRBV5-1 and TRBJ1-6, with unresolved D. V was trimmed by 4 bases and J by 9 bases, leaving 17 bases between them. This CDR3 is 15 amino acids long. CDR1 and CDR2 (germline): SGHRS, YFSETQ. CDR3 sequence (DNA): TGCGCCAGCAGCAAACGGACTGACTCCCCTTCACCCCTCCACTTT. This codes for CASSKRTDSPSPLHF.

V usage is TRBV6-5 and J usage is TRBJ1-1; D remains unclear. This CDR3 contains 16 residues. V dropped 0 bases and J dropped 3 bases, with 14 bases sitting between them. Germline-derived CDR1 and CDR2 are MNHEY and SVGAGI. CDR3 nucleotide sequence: TGTGCCAGCAGTTACTCAAGGAGATTCATGGACACTGAAGCTTTCTTT. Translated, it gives CASSYSRRFMDTEAFF.

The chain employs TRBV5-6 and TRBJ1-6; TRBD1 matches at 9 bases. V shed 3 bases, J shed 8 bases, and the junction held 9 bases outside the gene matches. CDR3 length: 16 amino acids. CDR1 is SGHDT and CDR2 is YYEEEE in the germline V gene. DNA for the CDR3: TGTGCCAGCAGCTCCGCTGGACAGGGGTGGGATTCACCCCTCCACTTT. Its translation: CASSSAGQGWDSPLHF.

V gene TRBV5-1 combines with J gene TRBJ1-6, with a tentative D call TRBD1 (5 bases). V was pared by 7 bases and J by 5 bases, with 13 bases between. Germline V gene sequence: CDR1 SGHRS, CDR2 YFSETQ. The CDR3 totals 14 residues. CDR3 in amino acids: CASCQGLHNSPLHF. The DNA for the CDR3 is TGCGCCAGCTGCCAGGGTCTTCATAATTCACCCCTCCACTTT.

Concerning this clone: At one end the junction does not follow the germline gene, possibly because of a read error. CDR3 loop: CASREGTFEKLFF. In DNA, the CDR3 is TGTGCCAGCAGAGAAGGGACTTTTGAAAAACTGTTTTTT. The V call is TRBV2, the J call TRBJ1-4; TRBD1 is a possible D gene (5 bases). This CDR3 spans 13 amino acids. CDR1 SNHLY and CDR2 FYNNEI come from the germline V gene.

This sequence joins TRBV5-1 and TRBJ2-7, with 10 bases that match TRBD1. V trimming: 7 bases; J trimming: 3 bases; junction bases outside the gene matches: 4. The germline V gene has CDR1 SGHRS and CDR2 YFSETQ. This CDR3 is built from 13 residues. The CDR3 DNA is TGCGCCAGCGCGACAGGGGGCGGCTACGAGCAGTACTTC. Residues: CASATGGGYEQYF.

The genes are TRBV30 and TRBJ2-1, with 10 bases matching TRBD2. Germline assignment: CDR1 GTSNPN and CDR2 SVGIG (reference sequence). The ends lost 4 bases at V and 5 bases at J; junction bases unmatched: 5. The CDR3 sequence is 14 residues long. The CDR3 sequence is CAWTIAGGNNEQFF. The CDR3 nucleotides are TGTGCCTGGACCATAGCGGGGGGTAACAATGAGCAGTTCTTC.

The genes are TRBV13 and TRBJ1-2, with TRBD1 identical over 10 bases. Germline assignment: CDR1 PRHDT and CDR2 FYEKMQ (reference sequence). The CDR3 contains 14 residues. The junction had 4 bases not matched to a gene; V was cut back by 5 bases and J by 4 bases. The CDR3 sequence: CASSPGQGIYGYTF. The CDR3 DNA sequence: TGTGCCAGCAGCCCGGGACAGGGGATCTATGGCTACACCTTC.